The T cell receptor beta chain under discussion was sequenced for a study of blood T cells in healthy people across ages. Study in general: About one barcoded beta molecule per two T cells came from capture by template switching. The study, taken as a whole, reports: PBMCs left unsorted prevented a conclusive naive versus antigen-experienced comparison. Older age went with lower TCR beta diversity per million T cells, in a roughly linear way. In long-lived donors, naive CD4+ cell counts and diversity exceeded those of aged donors.

PCR was performed a second time for about 7 to 11 cycles using a sample-barcoded 5' primer and a J-beta primer mix. TCRdb ran MiXCR on the 5' RACE reads and lists one entry per CDR3 protein. The data hold some 900,000 distinct CDR3 sequences, with roughly 50% observed a single time. Note on this clonotype: Its antigen remains unknown.

Per germline, CDR1 SGHDT and CDR2 YYEEEE. This CDR3 has 14 residues. V was clipped by 0 bases and J by 8 bases, with 13 bases between them. The receptor was derived from a young man in good health. Sequencing was performed on blood. The chain uses TRBV5-6 and TRBJ2-3; D gene ambiguous. CDR3 sequence (DNA): TGTGCCAGCAGCTTGGCCTTCGCCGGCTCTACGCAGTATTTT. It codes for CASSLAFAGSTQYF.